The next 9 T cell receptor beta chains were all read from a single sample in a study of blood T cell repertoires in COVID-19. The assay was immunoSEQ multiplex PCR, and TCRdb's table has in-frame clones only and misses some. The sample holds under 120,000 clones, 80% to 90% seen once. Specimen: peripheral blood. The receptors were sampled from an elderly woman with acute or convalescent COVID-19.

The CDR3 nucleotides read TGCAGTGCTAGAGATTCAGAAAAACTGTTTTTT. It yields the protein CSARDSEKLFF. This chain connects TRBV20-1 to TRBJ1-4; D gene uncertain. V lost 0 bases and J lost 8, with 4 bases in between. The length of the CDR3 is 11 residues. Germline V lookup: CDR1 DFQATT, CDR2 SNEGSKA (reference sequence).

The V and J genes are TRBV9 and TRBJ2-3, with a weak D call TRBD2 (6 bases). CDR3 length: 17 amino acids. Germline assignment: CDR1 SGDLS and CDR2 YYNGEE. The germline V and J ends were trimmed by 4 bases and 2 bases, with 20 bases remaining between them. The CDR3 loop is CASSSSRGRPFTDTQYF. CDR3 nucleotide sequence: TGTGCCAGCAGCTCGAGCCGGGGGAGGCCATTCACAGATACGCAGTATTTT.

This chain links TRBV23-1 with TRBJ2-2; 7 bases line up with TRBD2. TRBV23-1 is designated an ORF whose function remains uncertain. V trimming: 0 bases; J trimming: 5 bases; junction bases outside the gene matches: 9. There are 17 residues in the CDR3. The CDR3 bases are TGCGCCAGCAGTCAATCCCCGGGGGAGGGAGGGACCGGGGAGCTGTTTTTT. Its translation: CASSQSPGEGGTGELFF.

The chain recombines TRBV30 with TRBJ2-1, with a weak D call TRBD2 (6 bases). V gave up 3 bases and J gave up 11 bases, with 17 bases separating them. This CDR3 has 13 residues. Germline values: CDR1 GTSNPN, CDR2 SVGIG (reference sequence). CDR3 loop: CAWRGGATGKQFF. In DNA form, the CDR3 reads TGTGCCTGGAGAGGAGGGGCGACCGGGAAGCAGTTCTTC.

The chain is built from TRBV4-2 and TRBJ2-5, with TRBD1 matching 10 bases. The CDR3 sequence is 14 residues long. The germline CDR1 and CDR2 sequences are LGHNA and YNFKEQ. The trim removed 4 bases at V and 3 bases at J, leaving 2 bases unmatched. The CDR3 reads CASSPGTGEETQYF. CDR3 DNA: TGTGCCAGCAGCCCTGGGACAGGGGAAGAGACCCAGTACTTC.

The J gene is TRBJ1-3, the V gene TRBV9; 12 bases align to TRBD1. The length of the CDR3 is 16 residues. V dropped 2 bases and J dropped 3; count of bases not matched to a gene: 3. CDR1 SGDLS and CDR2 YYNGEE come from the germline V gene. As DNA, the CDR3 is TGTGCCAGCAGCGTGGGGACAGGGGGCATTGGAAACACCATATATTTT. Its protein is CASSVGTGGIGNTIYF.

The chain has TRBV6-5 and TRBJ2-7; tentative D call: TRBD1 (5 bases). V was trimmed by 4 bases and J by 0 bases, leaving 10 bases between them. Germline-derived CDR1 and CDR2 are MNHEY and SVGAGI. The CDR3 is 14 amino acids. The CDR3 region is CASSCRAVSYEQYF. The CDR3 nucleotides are TGTGCCAGCAGTTGCAGGGCCGTCTCCTACGAGCAGTACTTC.

The chain employs TRBV10-3 and TRBJ2-2; TRBD1 might be the D (5 bases). The germline gives CDR1 ENHRY, CDR2 SYGVKD. V lost 0 bases to trimming and J lost 5 bases, with 10 bases between them. The CDR3 totals 15 residues. As DNA, the CDR3 is TGTGCCATCAGTGAGTCGGGGCAGGAAACCGGGGAGCTGTTTTTT. It encodes CAISESGQETGELFF.

This chain links TRBV30 with TRBJ1-6; the D gene is possibly TRBD1 (5 bases). Germline V CDR1 and CDR2: GTSNPN, SVGIG (reference sequence). The germline V and J ends were trimmed by 3 bases and 5 bases, with 23 bases remaining between them. The CDR3 is 18 residues long. The DNA for the CDR3 is TGTGCCTGGAGCACCTCCGGGACTTGGGGTATGGATAATTCACCCCTCCACTTT. Its protein is CAWSTSGTWGMDNSPLHF.